One sample yielded the 11 T cell receptor beta chains listed below, sequenced in a study of beta chain features in type 1 diabetes (dated by TCRdb to the late 2010s). Study-wide findings and limitations: Type 1 diabetes patients showed a moderate but significant shortening of TCRB CDR3 length in all four CD4+ subsets.

The protocol used for the library was the immunoSEQ multiplex PCR assay. The entire isolated RNA was reverse transcribed using the High Capacity cDNA Reverse Transcription Kit, and thus expressed TCRB transcripts were sequenced. TCRdb carries this immuneACCESS record with in-frame sequences only. Its versions omit some clonotypes, under half of them owing to an unresolved V gene in the studies checked, with the rest unexplained. This sample gives 550,000 to 850,000 clones in total; 13% of them show up just once. The ten largest clones take up approximately 0.021% of the sample. Which antigens these TCRs recognize remains unknown. The sequenced material came from naive CD4+ T cells from blood. The cell subset or site label on this specimen signifies: true naive CD4+ T cells. These receptor sequences come from a man aged 18 to 29 with type 1 diabetes.

This clone turned up a few times. The junction departs from germline at one end; a sequencing error may be responsible. The V and J genes are TRBV30 and TRBJ1-2, with a possible D match to TRBD1 (6 bases). Germline V lookup: CDR1 GTSNPN, CDR2 SVGIG (reference sequence). The CDR3 runs 12 residues. The CDR3 nucleotides are TGTGCCTGGAGCTATACGACAGGCCTTTGGAACTTC. Protein product: CAWSYTTGLWNF.

This sequence joins TRBV4-2 and TRBJ2-7, with 9 bases matching TRBD1. The ends lost 1 base at V and 0 bases at J; junction bases unmatched: 7. CDR1 is LGHNA, CDR2 YNFKEQ, per germline. This CDR3 is built from 17 residues. The DNA of the CDR3 is TGTGCCAGCAGCCAAGTCGCCCGACAGGGGGTCTCCTACGAGCAGTACTTC. Translated, it gives CASSQVARQGVSYEQYF.

This clone occurred a few times. The V call is TRBV14, the J call TRBJ1-1; 8 bases map to TRBD1. The CDR3 consists of 14 residues. Trimming at V came to 2 bases and at J to 5 bases, leaving 4 bases not matched to a gene. Per germline, CDR1 SGHDN and CDR2 FVKESK. This CDR3 reads CASSQQTGGTEAFF. The CDR3, as DNA: TGTGCCAGCAGCCAACAAACAGGGGGGACTGAAGCTTTCTTT.

This chain links TRBV9 with TRBJ2-1; D assignment may be TRBD1 or TRBD2 (6 bases each). CDR1 and CDR2 from the germline V gene are SGDLS and YYNGEE. V lost 0 bases and J 9 bases, leaving 13 bases between the germline ends. The CDR3 has 14 residues. The CDR3 DNA sequence: TGTGCCAGCAGCGTAGTGGCAGGGGACTTTGAGCAGTTCTTC. It encodes CASSVVAGDFEQFF.

This clone came up a few times. Here the CDR3 reads CASSQGELGGYTF. CDR3 sequence (DNA): TGTGCCAGCTCGCAGGGGGAGCTCGGAGGCTACACCTTC. The V gene is TRBV11-2, the J gene TRBJ1-2; 7 bases are a match to TRBD1. Germline V gene lookup returns CDR1 SGHAT and CDR2 FQNNGV. The CDR3 is 13 amino acids. V dropped 8 bases and J dropped 8; count of bases not matched to a gene: 11.

In DNA form, the CDR3 reads TGCAGCGTCAGGGACGACAGCTCCTACGAGCAGTACTTC. The encoded protein is CSVRDDSSYEQYF. V gene TRBV29-1 combines with J gene TRBJ2-7; D may correspond to TRBD1 or TRBD2 (5 bases each). Germline V gene lookup returns CDR1 SQVTM and CDR2 ANQGSEA. This CDR3 spans 13 amino acids. With 6 bases removed from V and 0 bases from J, the gap between germline ends came to 12 bases.

The sample holds a few counts of this clone. V usage is TRBV30 and J usage is TRBJ2-1, with 13 bases fitting TRBD2. The V gene's germline CDR1 is GTSNPN and CDR2 SVGIG (reference sequence). After removal of 3 bases from V and 4 bases from J, the junction contained 0 bases not matched to a gene. CDR3 length: 14 amino acids. The CDR3 here is CAWRLAGGYNEQFF. In nucleotides, the CDR3 is TGTGCCTGGAGACTAGCGGGGGGGTACAATGAGCAGTTCTTC.

This clone was picked up a small number of times. The rearrangement uses TRBV10-3 and TRBJ1-1; D not resolved. V lost 6 bases to trimming and J lost 0 bases, with 14 bases between them. CDR3 length equals 15 residues. Germline CDR1 and CDR2: ENHRY and SYGVKD. The CDR3 DNA sequence: TGTGCCATCAGCCGGGAGGGCAGCATGAACACTGAAGCTTTCTTT. Protein product: CAISREGSMNTEAFF.

CDR3 nucleotide sequence: TGTGCCCGAGGACCTCGCTCCTATAATTCACCCCTCCACTTT. It codes for CARGPRSYNSPLHF. This chain joins TRBV30 and TRBJ1-6; unclear D gene. Deletions cut 8 bases from V and 0 bases from J, with 11 bases between. The CDR3 contains 14 residues. CDR1 and CDR2 from the germline V gene are GTSNPN and SVGIG (reference sequence).

V usage is TRBV7-2 and J usage is TRBJ2-1, with D unclear. Trimming pared 2 bases from V and 3 bases from J, leaving 8 bases between. The CDR3 length is 14 residues. In germline, CDR1 is SGHTA, CDR2 FQGNSA. DNA for the CDR3: TGTGCCAGCAGCTTAAAACCCGACTACAATGAGCAGTTCTTC. Residues: CASSLKPDYNEQFF.

This clone was observed a few times. The J gene is TRBJ2-7, the V gene TRBV2; 7 nucleotides match TRBD2. The CDR3 covers 15 residues. Germline values: CDR1 SNHLY, CDR2 FYNNEI. The junction had 7 bases not matched to a gene; V was cut back by 3 bases and J by 2 bases. CDR3 sequence reads: CASSEERGLAYEQYF. The CDR3 DNA follows: TGTGCCAGCAGTGAGGAGCGGGGATTGGCCTACGAGCAGTACTTC.